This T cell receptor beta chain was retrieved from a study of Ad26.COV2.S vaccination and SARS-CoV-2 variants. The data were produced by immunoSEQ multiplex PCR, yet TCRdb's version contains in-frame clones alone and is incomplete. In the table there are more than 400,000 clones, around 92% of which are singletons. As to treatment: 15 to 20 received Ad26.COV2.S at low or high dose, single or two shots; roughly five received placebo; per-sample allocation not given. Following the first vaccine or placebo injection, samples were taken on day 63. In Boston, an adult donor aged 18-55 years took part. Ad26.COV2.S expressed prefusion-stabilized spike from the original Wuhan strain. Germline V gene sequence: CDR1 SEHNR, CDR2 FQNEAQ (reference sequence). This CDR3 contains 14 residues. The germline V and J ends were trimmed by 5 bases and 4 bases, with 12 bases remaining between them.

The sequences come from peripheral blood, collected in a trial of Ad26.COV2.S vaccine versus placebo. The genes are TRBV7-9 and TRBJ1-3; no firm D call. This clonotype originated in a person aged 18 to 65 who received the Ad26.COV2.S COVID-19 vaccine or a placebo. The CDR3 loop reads CASSLGSKGNTIYF. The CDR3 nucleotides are TGTGCCAGCAGCCTCGGAAGTAAAGGAAACACCATATATTTT.